The present T cell receptor beta chain was sequenced within a study of T-cell reconstitution after alpha-beta-depleted transplantation in children. Overall study findings and caveats: Counts and diversity of T cells one year after transplant came mostly from newly produced T cells.

The CDR3 consists of 17 residues. J was trimmed by 3 bases and V by 0 bases; bases with no gene match: 5. Germline V gene lookup returns CDR1 ENHRY and CDR2 SYGVKD. Preparing the TCRbeta library involved the use of unique molecular identifiers. TCRdb redid the calling of the PCR reads with MiXCR, one entry per CDR3 protein. This sample has fewer than 350,000 distinct CDR3 sequences, with over 7% found just once. A few counts support this clonotype. Its antigen is as yet unknown. The chain combines TRBV10-3 with TRBJ2-2; TRBD1 matches 9 bases. The starting material was peripheral blood, obtained 360 days after TCRalphabeta/CD19-depleted stem cell transplant. This TCR derives from a female patient between 2 and 10 years old who had a stem cell transplant for Fanconi anemia, so the T cells may come from the graft donor. As DNA, the CDR3 is TGTGCCATCAGTGAGTCGACGGGACAGGGTTACACCGGGGAGCTGTTTTTT. Its translation: CAISESTGQGYTGELFF.